These 27 T cell receptor beta chains were all obtained from the same sample, sequenced in a study of T cell repertoires in cytomegalovirus infection. A single record per CDR3 protein comes from TCRdb applying MiXCR to the reads. The sample records 900,000 to 950,000 distinct CDR3 sequences, roughly 30% being singletons. Their antigens remain unidentified. Sample: cultured CD8+ T cells from PBMCs, taken from culture after CMV antigen stimulation. Receptors originate from a human donor in good health (CMV status not recorded). Some clones in this sample may be carry-over from other donors' samples.

The chain joins TRBV7-9 to TRBJ1-2, with D possibly TRBD1 on 5 matching bases. Germline V gene data show CDR1 as SEHNR and CDR2 as FQNEAQ (reference sequence). V gave up 4 bases and J gave up 4 bases, with 19 bases separating them. This CDR3 contains 16 residues. CDR3 sequence: CASSSSRDPAFYGYTF. In DNA, the CDR3 is TGTGCCAGCAGCTCCTCCCGGGACCCAGCCTTCTATGGCTACACCTTC. The full variable domain, with the rest looked up from reference TRBV7-9 and TRBJ1-2, is DTGVSQNPRHKITKRGQNVTFRCDPISEHNRLYWYRQTLGQGPEFLTYFQNEAQLEKSRLLSDRFSAERPKGSFSTLEIQRTEQGDSAMYLCASSSSRDPAFYGYTFGSGTRLTVV.

This clonotype was found a few times. This chain connects TRBV6-5 to TRBJ2-7; 11 nucleotides match TRBD2. The CDR3 has 15 amino acids. The germline CDR1 and CDR2 sequences are MNHEY and SVGAGI. Trimming at V came to 2 bases and at J to 1 base, leaving 1 base not matched to a gene. CDR3 sequence reads: CASSYLAGGSYEQYV. CDR3 nucleotide sequence: TGTGCCAGCAGTTACCTAGCGGGGGGATCCTACGAGCAGTACGTC.

The rearrangement links TRBV5-6 to TRBJ1-5, with 7 bases identical to TRBD1. With 1 base clipped from V and 5 bases from J, the junction kept 9 bases outside the gene matches. Germline V CDR1 and CDR2: SGHDT, YYEEEE. The CDR3 sequence is 16 residues long. The CDR3 region is CASSLFHRGMDQPQHF. The CDR3 region has the DNA TGTGCCAGCAGCTTGTTCCACAGGGGAATGGATCAGCCCCAGCATTTT.

This clonotype was counted only a few times. V usage is TRBV7-9 and J usage is TRBJ1-5; the D is unclear. Germline V gives CDR1 SEHNR, CDR2 FQNEAQ (reference sequence). Trimming removed 3 bases from V and 5 bases from J, with 8 bases in between. The CDR3 is 13 amino acids. The CDR3 DNA is TGTGCCAGCAGCTTCCACAGCGATCAGCCCCAGCATTTT. Translated: CASSFHSDQPQHF.

The sample holds a few counts of this clonotype. The rearrangement joins TRBV19 to TRBJ2-1; 8 bases fit TRBD1. Germline lookup yields CDR1 LNHDA and CDR2 SQIVND (reference sequence). With V trimmed by 3 bases and J by 0 bases, 4 bases remained unmatched. This CDR3 is 16 amino acids long. CDR3 in DNA: TGTGCCAGTAGTATCGGGACAGGCAGCTCCTACAATGAGCAGTTCTTC. Protein product: CASSIGTGSSYNEQFF.

The chain joins TRBV14 to TRBJ2-1; TRBD1 might be the D (5 bases). Deletions cut 4 bases from V and 4 bases from J, with 14 bases between. The CDR3 contains 15 residues. The V gene's germline CDR1 is SGHDN and CDR2 FVKESK. For the CDR3, the DNA is TGTGCCAGCAGCCTCAGGGTATTTGTGTACAATGAGCAGTTCTTC. Translation: CASSLRVFVYNEQFF.

The chain recombines TRBV9 with TRBJ1-2; TRBD1 is a possible D gene (6 bases). The V gene's germline CDR1 is SGDLS and CDR2 YYNGEE. The CDR3 extends over 13 amino acids. Trimming cost V 3 bases and J 6 bases, with 12 bases left between them. This CDR3 reads CASSGRTANGYTF. CDR3 sequence (DNA): TGTGCCAGCAGCGGACGGACAGCAAATGGCTACACCTTC. Full variable domain (remainder filled in from reference TRBV9 and TRBJ1-2): DSGVTQTPKHLITATGQRVTLRCSPRSGDLSVYWYQQSLDQGLQFLIQYYNGEERAKGNILERFSAQQFPDLHSELNLSSLELGDSALYFCASSGRTANGYTFGSGTRLTVV.

The rearrangement joins TRBV24-1 to TRBJ2-7; 8 nucleotides line up with TRBD1. J lost 0 bases, V lost 6 bases, and 6 bases had no gene match. The CDR3 length is 15 residues. Germline assignment: CDR1 KGHDR and CDR2 SFDVKD. The CDR3 spells CATSNRDRTSYEQYV. The CDR3 bases are TGTGCCACCAGTAACCGGGACAGGACCTCCTACGAGCAGTACGTC.

This chain's CDR3 is CASIHQGDRFVLETQYF. In DNA form, the CDR3 reads TGTGCCAGCATCCACCAGGGGGACCGATTTGTTTTAGAGACCCAGTACTTC. The chain has TRBV27 and TRBJ2-5, with 7 bases fitting TRBD1. CDR1 and CDR2 (germline): MNHEY, SMNVEV (reference sequence). J gave up 4 bases and V 7 bases, and 18 bases lay outside the gene matches. The CDR3 loop spans 17 amino acids.

This clonotype came up a few times. The chain combines TRBV19 with TRBJ2-1; 9 bases match TRBD1. The ends lost 8 bases at V and 6 bases at J; junction bases unmatched: 8. The length of the CDR3 is 14 residues. The V gene's germline CDR1 is LNHDA and CDR2 SQIVND (reference sequence). DNA for the CDR3: TGTGCCAGTTCGAACGGACAGGGGTTCAATGAGCAGTTCTTC. Translating it yields CASSNGQGFNEQFF.

This clonotype has more than one count but fewer than ten. The chain couples TRBV7-9 to TRBJ1-6; D unclear. The CDR3 has 15 residues. The V end lost 0 bases, the J end lost 6 bases, and 9 bases lay between the germline ends. Germline V gives CDR1 SEHNR, CDR2 FQNEAQ (reference sequence). The CDR3 protein is CASSLAVASNSPLHF. The CDR3, as DNA: TGTGCCAGCAGCTTAGCGGTGGCCAGTAATTCACCCCTCCACTTT.

This clonotype was counted a few times. The J gene is TRBJ2-3, the V gene TRBV6-1; no definite D call. In germline, CDR1 is MNHNS, CDR2 SASEGT. With 8 bases removed from V and 2 bases from J, the gap between germline ends came to 11 bases. This CDR3 has 13 amino acids. DNA of the CDR3: TGTGCCAGCCCTGGGGAAGACACAGATACGCAGTATTTT. This encodes CASPGEDTDTQYF.

On this clonotype: The CDR3 carries no conserved terminal phenylalanine or tryptophan, so it likely arises from a read error. J is TRBJ1-2 and V is TRBV25-1; TRBD1 agrees at 7 bases. Unmatched junction bases numbered 5, after V lost 8 bases and J lost 2 bases. The germline V gene has CDR1 MGHDK and CDR2 SYGVNS. The CDR3 spans 13 residues. The CDR3 DNA is TGTGCCAGCTCATGGACAGGCAACTATGGCTACACCATC. As protein: CASSWTGNYGYTI.

The chain uses TRBV12-5 and TRBJ2-3; D is possibly TRBD1 or TRBD2 (6 bases each). Germline CDR1 LGHNT, CDR2 FRNRAP. V shed 1 base and J shed 4 bases, with 9 bases lying between them. This CDR3 is built from 14 residues. The CDR3 sequence is CASGLGGAADTQYF. Written as DNA, the CDR3 is TGTGCTAGTGGTTTGGGGGGGGCCGCAGATACGCAGTATTTT.

This clonotype was seen more than once but under ten times. CDR3 loop: CASSTLLAGDSYNEQFF. Written as DNA, the CDR3 is TGTGCCAGTAGTACTTTACTAGCGGGGGACTCCTACAATGAGCAGTTCTTC. V usage is TRBV19 and J usage is TRBJ2-1, with 11 bases identical to TRBD2. The V and J ends lost 4 bases and 0 bases, in that order; junction bases with no gene match: 5. CDR1 and CDR2 (germline): LNHDA, SQIVND (reference sequence). The CDR3 contains 17 residues.

The sample holds many counts of this clonotype. The rearrangement links TRBV7-9 to TRBJ2-1, with TRBD2 matching 14 bases. The germline V gene encodes CDR1 SEHNR and CDR2 FQNEAQ (reference sequence). There are 18 residues in the CDR3. Losses at the gene ends were 5 bases for V and 0 bases for J; bases not matched to a gene: 6. The DNA for the CDR3 is TGTGCCAGCAGCCCGAGGACTAGCGGGGGGACCTCCTACAATGAGCAGTTCTTC. Its protein is CASSPRTSGGTSYNEQFF. The full variable domain, in which reference TRBV7-9 and TRBJ2-1 provide the parts outside the CDR3, is DTGVSQNPRHKITKRGQNVTFRCDPISEHNRLYWYRQTLGQGPEFLTYFQNEAQLEKSRLLSDRFSAERPKGSFSTLEIQRTEQGDSAMYLCASSPRTSGGTSYNEQFFGPGTRLTVL.

The chain has TRBV12-3 or TRBV12-4 and TRBJ2-1, with D unclear. The CDR3 sequence is 11 residues long. Trimming stripped 6 bases from V and 16 bases from J, with 16 bases between. The CDR3 nucleotides are TGTGCCAGCAGCCCCAAGGGTGGCCGATTCTTC. This sequence encodes CASSPKGGRFF.

The table lists this clonotype with a few counts. The chain combines TRBV7-9 with TRBJ1-1, with D perhaps TRBD1 (6 bases). V was clipped by 3 bases and J by 11 bases, with 22 bases between them. The CDR3 covers 15 residues. CDR1 SEHNR and CDR2 FQNEAQ come from the germline V gene (reference sequence). The CDR3 sequence: CASSLIPRGKDGAFF. Written as DNA, the CDR3 is TGTGCCAGCAGCTTGATTCCCAGGGGTAAGGATGGCGCTTTCTTT.

V usage is TRBV6-1 and J usage is TRBJ1-1; D gene ambiguous. Germline V gene lookup returns CDR1 MNHNS and CDR2 SASEGT. The CDR3 consists of 13 residues. Trimming stripped 6 bases from V and 3 bases from J, with 11 bases between. The CDR3 sequence: CASSGIGDTEAFF. The CDR3 coding sequence is TGTGCCAGCAGCGGAATCGGGGACACTGAAGCTTTCTTT.

This clonotype was detected only a few times. V gene TRBV12-3 or TRBV12-4 combines with J gene TRBJ1-2; the match to TRBD1 covers 8 bases. CDR3 length equals 15 residues. Losses at the gene ends were 3 bases for V and 4 bases for J; bases not matched to a gene: 7. In DNA, the CDR3 is TGTGCCAGCAGTTTGGAGCCAGGGGGCCTCTATGGCTACACCTTC. Translation: CASSLEPGGLYGYTF.

The J gene is TRBJ1-4, the V gene TRBV7-2; a possible D gene is TRBD1 (5 bases). V was cut by 5 bases and J by 0 bases, with 16 bases left in between. This CDR3 contains 17 residues. CDR1 SGHTA and CDR2 FQGNSA come from the germline V gene. CDR3 sequence (DNA): TGTGCCAGCAGCCCCCGCGGGACCTCCGCAACTAATGAAAAACTGTTTTTT. Amino acids: CASSPRGTSATNEKLFF. Full variable domain (remainder filled in from reference TRBV7-2 and TRBJ1-4): GAGVSQSPSNKVTEKGKDVELRCDPISGHTALYWYRQSLGQGLEFLIYFQGNSAPDKSGLPSDRFSAERTGGSVSTLTIQRTQQEDSAVYLCASSPRGTSATNEKLFFGSGTQLSVL.

This chain joins TRBV7-6 and TRBJ1-1; D uncertain. Germline V gene data show CDR1 as SGHVS and CDR2 as FNYEAQ. CDR3 length: 15 amino acids. Trimming removed 5 bases at V and 1 base at J, with 14 bases between. CDR3 in amino acids: CASSPLVAPNTEAFF. For the CDR3, the DNA is TGTGCCAGCAGCCCCCTAGTGGCCCCGAACACTGAAGCTTTCTTT.

This clonotype was seen a few times. The rearrangement uses TRBV7-3 and TRBJ2-1, with TRBD2 matching 13 bases. Unmatched junction bases numbered 7, after V lost 4 bases and J lost 4 bases. The CDR3 extends over 17 amino acids. Germline CDR1 reads SGHTA; CDR2 reads FQGTGA. The CDR3 nucleotides read TGTGCCAGCAGCTCAGGGACTAGCGGGGCACCTTACAATGAGCAGTTCTTC. This encodes CASSSGTSGAPYNEQFF. The entire variable domain, with the rest obtained from reference TRBV7-3 and TRBJ2-1, is as follows: GAGVSQTPSNKVTEKGKYVELRCDPISGHTALYWYRQSLGQGPEFLIYFQGTGAADDSGLPNDRFFAVRPEGSVSTLKIQRTERGDSAVYLCASSSGTSGAPYNEQFFGPGTRLTVL.

The CDR3 DNA reads as TGTGCCAGCAGCCCCCAGGGGATCGTGGGCACAGATACGCAGTATTTT. Translated, it gives CASSPQGIVGTDTQYF. This rearrangement joins TRBV27 to TRBJ2-3; D is possibly TRBD1 (6 bases). V shed 6 bases and J shed 1 base, with 17 bases lying between them. CDR1 and CDR2 (germline): MNHEY, SMNVEV (reference sequence). The CDR3 totals 16 residues.

The rearrangement links TRBV7-9 to TRBJ2-3; TRBD2 agrees at 10 bases. J lost 2 bases, V lost 0 bases, and 11 bases had no gene match. The CDR3 contains 19 residues. CDR1 SEHNR and CDR2 FQNEAQ come from the germline V gene (reference sequence). CDR3 region: CASSLAGLAAVTYTDTQYF. Here the CDR3 DNA reads TGTGCCAGCAGCTTAGCCGGACTAGCGGCGGTTACCTACACAGATACGCAGTATTTT.

The chain has TRBV6-5 and TRBJ2-3; TRBD1 is a possible D gene (6 bases). V lost 0 bases and J lost 4, with 11 bases in between. The CDR3 is 15 residues long. Germline V CDR1 and CDR2: MNHEY, SVGAGI. The CDR3 sequence: CASSYSMTGSDTQYF. The DNA of the CDR3 is TGTGCCAGCAGTTACTCGATGACAGGATCAGATACGCAGTATTTT.

This clonotype was counted only a few times. The DNA for the CDR3 is TGTGCCAGCAGTCCCCCGGGAGGGGTAGAGACCCAGTACTTC. Residues: CASSPPGGVETQYF. This chain links TRBV12-3 or TRBV12-4 with TRBJ2-5; 8 bases match TRBD2. Trimming took 5 bases from V and 4 from J; bases not matched to a gene: 6. This CDR3 comprises 14 residues.